What follows describes a single T cell receptor beta chain. This entry is derived from a study of blood T cell repertoires in COVID-19. Across the whole study: Sites across the United States, Italy and Spain contributed samples from acute and convalescent COVID-19. In each case, the material was cDNA or gDNA derived from T cells, B-cell-depleted T cells, or PBMCs.

Study processing details: Reference gene primer amplification yielded estimated nucleated cell counts. The assay was immunoSEQ multiplex PCR, and TCRdb's table has in-frame clones only and misses some. The DNA gave D and trimming, while V, J and clone size come from that table. The data show tens of thousands of clones, almost 90% seen once. This CDR3 has 14 amino acids. Germline CDR1 and CDR2: MNHEY and SVGEGT. Losses at the gene ends were 8 bases for V and 5 bases for J; bases not matched to a gene: 11. The V call is TRBV6-2 or TRBV6-3, the J call TRBJ1-2; 7 bases agree with TRBD1. The TCR originated in a human donor with active COVID-19. The donor label of this sample is uncertain. Sequenced sample: peripheral blood. CDR3 DNA sequence: TGTGCCAGCCGCCGTCTGGGACAGTCATATGGCTACACCTTC. Its translation: CASRRLGQSYGYTF.